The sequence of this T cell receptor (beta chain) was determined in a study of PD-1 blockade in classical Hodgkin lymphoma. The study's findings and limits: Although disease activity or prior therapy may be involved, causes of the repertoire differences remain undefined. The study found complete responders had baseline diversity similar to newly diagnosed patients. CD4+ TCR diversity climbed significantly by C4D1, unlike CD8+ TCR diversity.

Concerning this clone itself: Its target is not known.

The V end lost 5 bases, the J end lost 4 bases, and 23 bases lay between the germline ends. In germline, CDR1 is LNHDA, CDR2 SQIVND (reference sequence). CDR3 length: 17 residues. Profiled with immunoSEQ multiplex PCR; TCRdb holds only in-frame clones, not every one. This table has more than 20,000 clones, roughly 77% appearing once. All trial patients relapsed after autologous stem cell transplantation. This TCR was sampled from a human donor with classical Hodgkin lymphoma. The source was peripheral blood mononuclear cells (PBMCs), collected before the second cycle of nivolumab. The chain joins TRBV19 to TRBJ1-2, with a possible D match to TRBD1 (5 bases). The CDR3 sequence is CASSLGFGPEGLYGYTF. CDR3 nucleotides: TGTGCCAGTAGTTTGGGCTTTGGTCCGGAGGGGCTCTATGGCTACACCTTC. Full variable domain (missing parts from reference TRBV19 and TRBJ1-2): DGGITQSPKYLFRKEGQNVTLSCEQNLNHDAMYWYRQDPGQGLRLIYYSQIVNDFQKGDIAEGYSVSREKKESFPLTVTSAQKNPTAFYLCASSLGFGPEGLYGYTFGSGTRLTVV.